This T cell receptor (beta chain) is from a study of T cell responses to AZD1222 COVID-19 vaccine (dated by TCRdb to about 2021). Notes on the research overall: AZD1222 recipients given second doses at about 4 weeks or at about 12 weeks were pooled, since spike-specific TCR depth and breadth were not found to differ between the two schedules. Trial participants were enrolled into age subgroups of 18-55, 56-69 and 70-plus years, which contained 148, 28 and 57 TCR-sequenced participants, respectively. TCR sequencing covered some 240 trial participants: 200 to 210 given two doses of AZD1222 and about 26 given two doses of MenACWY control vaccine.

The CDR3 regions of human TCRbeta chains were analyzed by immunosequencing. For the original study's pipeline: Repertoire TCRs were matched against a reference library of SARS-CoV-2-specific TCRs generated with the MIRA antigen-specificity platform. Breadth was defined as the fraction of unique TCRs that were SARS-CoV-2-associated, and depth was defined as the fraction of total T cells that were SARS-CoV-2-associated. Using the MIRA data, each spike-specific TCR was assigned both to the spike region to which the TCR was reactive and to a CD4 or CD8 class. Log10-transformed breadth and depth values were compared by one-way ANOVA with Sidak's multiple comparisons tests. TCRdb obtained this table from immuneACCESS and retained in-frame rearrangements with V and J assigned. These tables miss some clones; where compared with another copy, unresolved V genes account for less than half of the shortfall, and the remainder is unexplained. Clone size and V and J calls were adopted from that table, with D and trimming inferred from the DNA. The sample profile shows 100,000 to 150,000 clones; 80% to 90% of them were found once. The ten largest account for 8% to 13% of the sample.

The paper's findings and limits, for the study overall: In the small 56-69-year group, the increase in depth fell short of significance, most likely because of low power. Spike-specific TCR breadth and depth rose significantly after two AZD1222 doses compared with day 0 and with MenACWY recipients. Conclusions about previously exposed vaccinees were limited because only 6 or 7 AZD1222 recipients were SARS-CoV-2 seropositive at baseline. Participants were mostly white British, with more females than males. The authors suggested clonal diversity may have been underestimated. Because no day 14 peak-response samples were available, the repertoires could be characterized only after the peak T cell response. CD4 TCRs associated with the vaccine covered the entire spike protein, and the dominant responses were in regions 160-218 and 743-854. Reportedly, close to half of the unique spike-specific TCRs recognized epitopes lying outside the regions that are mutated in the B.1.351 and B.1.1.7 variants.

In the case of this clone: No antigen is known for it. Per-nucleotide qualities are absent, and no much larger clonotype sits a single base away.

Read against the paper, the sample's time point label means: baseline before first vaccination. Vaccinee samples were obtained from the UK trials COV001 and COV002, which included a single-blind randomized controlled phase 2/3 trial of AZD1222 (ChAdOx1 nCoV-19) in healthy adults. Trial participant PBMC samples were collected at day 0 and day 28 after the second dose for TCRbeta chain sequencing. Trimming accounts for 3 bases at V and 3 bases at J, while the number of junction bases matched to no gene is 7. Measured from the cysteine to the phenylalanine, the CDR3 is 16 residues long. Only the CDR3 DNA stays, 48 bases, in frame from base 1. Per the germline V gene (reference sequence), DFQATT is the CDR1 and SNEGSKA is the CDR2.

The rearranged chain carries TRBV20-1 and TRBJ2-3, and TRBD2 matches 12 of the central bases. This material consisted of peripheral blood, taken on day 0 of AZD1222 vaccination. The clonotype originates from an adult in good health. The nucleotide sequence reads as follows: TGCAGTGCTAGTCCGCTAGCGGGGGGGCAGACAGATACGCAGTATTTT. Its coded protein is CSASPLAGGQTDTQYF.